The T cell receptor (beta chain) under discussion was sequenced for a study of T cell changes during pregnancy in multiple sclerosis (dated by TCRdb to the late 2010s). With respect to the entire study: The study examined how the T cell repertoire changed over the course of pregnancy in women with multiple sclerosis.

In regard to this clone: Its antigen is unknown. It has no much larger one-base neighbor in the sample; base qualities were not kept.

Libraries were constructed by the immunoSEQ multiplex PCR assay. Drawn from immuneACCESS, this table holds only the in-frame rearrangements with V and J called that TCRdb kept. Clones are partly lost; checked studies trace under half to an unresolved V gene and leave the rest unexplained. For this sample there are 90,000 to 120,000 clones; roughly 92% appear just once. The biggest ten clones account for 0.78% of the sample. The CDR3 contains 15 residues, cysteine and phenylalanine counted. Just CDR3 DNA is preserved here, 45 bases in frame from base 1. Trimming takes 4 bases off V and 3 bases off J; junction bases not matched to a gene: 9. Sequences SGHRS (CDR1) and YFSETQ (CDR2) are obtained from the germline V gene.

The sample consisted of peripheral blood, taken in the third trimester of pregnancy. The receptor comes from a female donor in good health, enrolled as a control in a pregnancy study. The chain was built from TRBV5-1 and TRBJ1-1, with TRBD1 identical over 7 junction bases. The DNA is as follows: TGCGCCAGCAGCCTCCGACAGGGATCGGACACTGAAGCTTTCTTT. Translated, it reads CASSLRQGSDTEAFF.